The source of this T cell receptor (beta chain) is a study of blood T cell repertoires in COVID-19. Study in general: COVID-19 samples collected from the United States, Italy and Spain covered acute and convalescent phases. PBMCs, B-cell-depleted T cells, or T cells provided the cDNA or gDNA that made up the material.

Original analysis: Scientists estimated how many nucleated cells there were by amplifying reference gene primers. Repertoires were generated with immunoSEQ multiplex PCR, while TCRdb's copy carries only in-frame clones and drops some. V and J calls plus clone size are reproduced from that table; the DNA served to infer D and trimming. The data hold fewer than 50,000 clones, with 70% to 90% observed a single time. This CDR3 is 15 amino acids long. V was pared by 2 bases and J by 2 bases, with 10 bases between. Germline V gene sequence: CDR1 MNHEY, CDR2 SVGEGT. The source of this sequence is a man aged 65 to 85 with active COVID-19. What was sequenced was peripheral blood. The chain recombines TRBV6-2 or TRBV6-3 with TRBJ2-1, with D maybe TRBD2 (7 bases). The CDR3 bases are TGTGCCAGCAGTTACGGGGGGGCTACCTACAATGAGCAGTTCTTC. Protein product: CASSYGGATYNEQFF.